The present TCR beta chain was sequenced within a study of CD8 T cells in ankylosing spondylitis. Points on this clonotype: Its antigen is not identified.

The study's findings and limits: The clones that were linked to disease were reported to be significantly enriched in matched synovial fluid samples from ankylosing spondylitis patients. A motif of under ten highly homologous TCR beta variants was seen as apparently characteristic of ankylosing spondylitis blood.

MiXCR, applied by TCRdb to the 5' RACE reads, yields one record per CDR3 protein. The repertoire holds 400,000 to 450,000 distinct CDR3 sequences, with 17% as singletons. V lost 5 bases to trimming and J lost 4 bases, with 11 bases between them. The CDR3 loop spans 13 amino acids. From germline, CDR1 is MNHEY and CDR2 SVGAGI. V is TRBV6-5 and J is TRBJ1-2; D gene uncertain. The specimen was blood, either unsorted or a sorted T cell fraction (not recorded which). This sequence originates from a male donor with ankylosing spondylitis. The CDR3 reads CASSTSDSYGYTF. DNA of the CDR3: TGTGCCAGCAGTACCTCGGACTCCTATGGCTACACCTTC.